This T cell receptor beta chain was observed in a study of T cell responses to AZD1222 COVID-19 vaccine (dated by TCRdb to about 2021). Background for the entire study: A total of approximately 230 trial participants underwent TCR sequencing, of whom about 210 received two doses of AZD1222 and some 26 received two doses of the MenACWY control vaccine. Trial participants were enrolled into age subgroups of 18-55, 56-69 and 70-plus years, which contained around 150, 28 and 57 TCR-sequenced participants, respectively.

To note about this clone: The antigen this receptor binds is unknown. Base qualities were left out, and no much larger clone turns up one base away.

The CDR3 regions of human TCRbeta chains were analyzed by immunosequencing. In the authors' own workflow: Repertoire TCRs were matched against a reference library of SARS-CoV-2-specific TCRs generated with the MIRA antigen-specificity platform. Breadth was defined as the fraction of unique TCRs that were SARS-CoV-2-associated. Depth was defined as the fraction of total T cells that were SARS-CoV-2-associated. Using the MIRA data, every spike-specific TCR was mapped to the spike region that the TCR reacted to and assigned to either a CD4 or a CD8 class. Log10-transformed breadth and depth values were compared by one-way ANOVA with Sidak's multiple comparisons tests. The table was pulled from immuneACCESS by TCRdb, which kept in-frame rearrangements only. Such tables lose some clones; where checked, under half of the loss comes from unresolved V genes, and the rest has no known cause. D and trimming were read from the DNA, whereas the V and J calls and clone size are those reported in that table. This sample gives around 140,000 clones in total; around 90% of them show up just once. Roughly 1.7% of the sample goes to the ten largest clones.

Study-wide conclusions, independent of this receptor: The 56-69-year group was small, and its depth increase did not reach significance, likely because of low power. Because no day 14 peak-response samples were available, the repertoires could be characterized only after the peak T cell response. Epitopes outside the regions mutated in the B.1.351 and B.1.1.7 variants were reportedly recognized by nearly half of the unique spike-specific TCRs. Participants were mostly white British and included more females than males, and it was suggested by the authors that clonal diversity may have been underestimated. A significant rise in spike-specific TCR breadth and depth was observed after two AZD1222 doses relative to day 0 and relative to MenACWY recipients. The vaccine-associated CD4 TCRs covered the entire spike protein, and the dominant responses fell in regions 160-218 and 743-854. Conclusions about previously exposed vaccinees are limited, since just five or six AZD1222 recipients were seropositive for SARS-CoV-2 at baseline.

Reading from cysteine to phenylalanine, the CDR3 counts 14 amino acids. Solely the CDR3 DNA is kept, with 42 bases framed from the first base. The junction carries 7 bases between V and J, which are trimmed by 7 bases and 0 bases respectively. CDR1 and CDR2, looked up from the germline V gene, are MNHEY and SVGAGI. What the time point label conveys for this sample: about 28 days (+/-7) after the second vaccine dose. Because spike-specific TCR depth and breadth did not differ between the two schedules, AZD1222 recipients who got a second dose at roughly 4 weeks were pooled with those who got a second dose at roughly 12 weeks. Vaccinee samples came from UK trials COV001 and COV002, including a single-blind randomized controlled phase 2/3 trial of AZD1222 (ChAdOx1 nCoV-19) in healthy adults. For TCRbeta chain sequencing, PBMC samples were collected from trial participants at day 0 and at day 28 after the second dose.

This TCR was recovered from an adult who received the AZD1222 COVID-19 vaccine. Recombination connected TRBV6-5 to TRBJ2-6; the D gene assignment is ambiguous. The source material was peripheral blood, sampled 28 days after the second AZD1222 dose. The CDR3 protein is CASNMYSGANVLTF. The nucleotides are TGTGCCAGCAACATGTACTCTGGGGCCAACGTCCTGACTTTC.